These 28 T cell receptor beta chains originate from one sample sequenced in a study of graft-versus-host responses after intestinal transplantation. These receptors lack a known antigen. Measured with immunoSEQ multiplex PCR; TCRdb has only the in-frame clones, and not every one. The table records approximately 49,000 clones, 80% to 90% of them present only once. Sequenced material: unstimulated CD4+ T cells sorted from spleen or lymph node cells, taken before transplant. The receptors originated from a human donor who was the organ donor for an intestinal transplant.

The V gene is TRBV7-8, the J gene TRBJ2-5; 15 bases are shared with TRBD2. The CDR3 is 18 residues long. Germline loops: CDR1 SGHVS, CDR2 FQNEAQ. V lost 1 base to trimming and J lost 3 bases; unmatched junction nucleotides: 6. The CDR3, as DNA: TGTGCCAGCAGCTTAGGGACTAGCGGGAGGGCCGTGGAAGAGACCCAGTACTTC. Residues: CASSLGTSGRAVEETQYF.

The V call is TRBV28, the J call TRBJ1-4, with D unclear. The CDR3 consists of 13 residues. Germline CDR1 reads MDHEN; CDR2 reads SYDVKM. Trimming shortened V by 7 bases and J by 8 bases, and 14 bases separated the two germline ends. The CDR3 protein is CASTKRTDEKLFF. The DNA of the CDR3 is TGTGCCAGCACTAAGAGGACTGACGAAAAACTGTTTTTT.

A single count supports this clone. This sequence joins TRBV5-1 and TRBJ2-7; the match to TRBD2 covers 14 bases. Germline CDR1 and CDR2: SGHRS and YFSETQ. The length of the CDR3 is 17 residues. The ends lost 4 bases at V and 4 bases at J; junction bases unmatched: 10. CDR3 nucleotide sequence: TGCGCCAGCAGCGCCGGGACTAGCGGGAGTGCAGTATACGAGCAGTACTTC. Translation: CASSAGTSGSAVYEQYF.

A remark on this clone: This CDR3 is also generated by other DNA sequences in the sample. The chain uses TRBV7-8 and TRBJ2-7; TRBD2 aligns across 11 bases. V shed 3 bases and J 4 bases; nucleotides not matched to a gene: 5. This CDR3 region has 15 residues. Germline assignment: CDR1 SGHVS and CDR2 FQNEAQ. The CDR3 DNA sequence: TGTGCCAGCAGCTTTAGCGGGAGGGAGGCTTACGAGCAGTACTTC. This translates into CASSFSGREAYEQYF.

This chain links TRBV5-1 with TRBJ2-5; unclear D gene. This CDR3 region has 13 residues. Looked up from germline, CDR1 is SGHRS and CDR2 is YFSETQ. V lost 5 bases, J lost 2 bases, and 10 bases lay in between. CDR3 region: CASSRGPQETQYF. CDR3 coding DNA: TGCGCCAGCAGTCGTGGGCCTCAAGAGACCCAGTACTTC.

This chain joins TRBV5-8 and TRBJ2-1; D is unclear. The CDR3 consists of 14 residues. Trimming cost V 3 bases and J 2 bases, with 9 bases left between them. Per the germline V gene, CDR1 is SGHTS and CDR2 is YDEGEE. CDR3: CASSSQVTYNEQFF. In nucleotides, the CDR3 is TGTGCCAGCAGCTCTCAGGTTACCTACAATGAGCAGTTCTTC.

V usage is TRBV19 and J usage is TRBJ1-1; perhaps TRBD1 as D (6 bases). V was cut by 3 bases and J by 0 bases, with 8 bases left in between. The CDR3 contains 14 residues. Germline values: CDR1 LNHDA, CDR2 SQIVND (reference sequence). CDR3 region: CASSIDRLNTEAFF. The CDR3 nucleotides read TGTGCCAGTAGTATCGACAGGCTGAACACTGAAGCTTTCTTT.

The chain recombines TRBV5-1 with TRBJ2-7, with D uncertain. In germline, CDR1 is SGHRS, CDR2 YFSETQ. This CDR3 region has 13 residues. Trimming pared 0 bases from V and 7 bases from J, leaving 11 bases between. The CDR3: CASSLDNLMEQYF. For the CDR3, the DNA is TGCGCCAGCAGCTTGGATAACTTAATGGAGCAGTACTTC.

The chain combines TRBV9 with TRBJ2-7; D uncertain. Germline V gene sequence: CDR1 SGDLS, CDR2 YYNGEE. CDR3 length: 14 amino acids. Trimming cost V 0 bases and J 3 bases, with 10 bases left between them. This CDR3 reads CASSVDGTYYEQYF. The CDR3 DNA reads as TGTGCCAGCAGCGTAGACGGTACCTACTACGAGCAGTACTTC.

V gene TRBV9 combines with J gene TRBJ1-1; 8 positions agree with TRBD1. CDR3 length: 15 amino acids. Germline V gene sequence: CDR1 SGDLS, CDR2 YYNGEE. V lost 4 bases to trimming and J lost 0 bases; unmatched junction nucleotides: 5. The CDR3 loop reads CASSPWGQVNTEAFF. In DNA form, the CDR3 reads TGTGCCAGCAGCCCGTGGGGACAGGTGAACACTGAAGCTTTCTTT.

The V gene is TRBV7-9, the J gene TRBJ2-1; D is possibly TRBD1 (6 bases). Germline lookup yields CDR1 SEHNR and CDR2 FQNEAQ (reference sequence). This CDR3 spans 16 amino acids. Trimming cost V 1 base and J 0 bases, with 10 bases left between them. The CDR3 DNA follows: TGTGCCAGCAGCTTAGAAAGGGGGAACTCCTACAATGAGCAGTTCTTC. This sequence encodes CASSLERGNSYNEQFF.

V usage is TRBV2 and J usage is TRBJ1-1; D perhaps matches TRBD1 (6 bases). CDR3 length: 13 amino acids. V was clipped by 4 bases and J by 8 bases, with 14 bases between them. The germline gives CDR1 SNHLY, CDR2 FYNNEI. The CDR3 DNA reads as TGTGCCAGCAGTGTCGTCGGGGGGCGGGAAGCTTTCTTT. As protein: CASSVVGGREAFF.

In this sample, this clone turned up once. The J gene is TRBJ1-1, the V gene TRBV28, with 9 positions matching TRBD1. CDR1 is MDHEN, CDR2 SYDVKM, per germline. The V gene end was trimmed by 6 bases and the J gene end by 7 bases; junction bases not matched to a gene: 6. This CDR3 is 13 amino acids long. The CDR3 nucleotides are TGTGCCAGCAGCCGGACAGGGGCCCATGAAGCTTTCTTT. Translating it yields CASSRTGAHEAFF.

The CDR3 DNA is TGTGCCAGCAGAGCGGGACGGTACAATCAGCCCCAGCATTTT. Protein: CASRAGRYNQPQHF. The V and J genes are TRBV2 and TRBJ1-5; D is perhaps TRBD1 (5 bases). This CDR3 spans 14 amino acids. V was shortened by 6 bases and J by 3 bases, with 12 bases between the two germline ends. Germline CDR1 SNHLY, CDR2 FYNNEI.

This clone was seen just once. The chain uses TRBV6-1 and TRBJ2-5; possibly TRBD1 for D (6 bases). The CDR3 extends over 15 amino acids. V was shortened by 4 bases and J by 5 bases, with 17 bases between the two germline ends. Germline V gene data show CDR1 as MNHNS and CDR2 as SASEGT. In DNA, the CDR3 is TGTGCCAGCAGTGTAGGCAGGGGACGATGGGAGACCCAGTACTTC. It specifies CASSVGRGRWETQYF.

This clone was observed a single time. The chain links TRBV5-1 to TRBJ2-3; TRBD2 matches at 8 bases. The CDR3 runs to 18 residues. Germline CDR1 SGHRS, CDR2 YFSETQ. V dropped 2 bases and J dropped 5; count of bases not matched to a gene: 16. CDR3 DNA sequence: TGCGCCAGCAGCTTAAAATCCTTGGCGGCGGGAGGTGAAGATACGCAGTATTTT. Protein: CASSLKSLAAGGEDTQYF.

The chain joins TRBV27 to TRBJ2-1; maybe TRBD1 (5 bases). Trimming cost V 4 bases and J 6 bases, with 16 bases left between them. Germline V gives CDR1 MNHEY, CDR2 SMNVEV (reference sequence). CDR3 length equals 15 residues. The CDR3 sequence is CASSSQRQLFNEQFF. CDR3 DNA: TGTGCCAGCAGTTCCCAGAGACAGCTATTCAATGAGCAGTTCTTC.

The V call is TRBV28, the J call TRBJ2-2, with a weak D call TRBD2 (6 bases). Germline values: CDR1 MDHEN, CDR2 SYDVKM. CDR3 length: 14 residues. Between the trimmed V and J ends, which lost 11 bases and 4 bases, there was a span of 17 bases. The CDR3 bases are TGTGCCGCTGAGGGGAGGATGAGCACCGGGGAGCTGTTTTTT. Residues: CAAEGRMSTGELFF.

The chain uses TRBV6-4 and TRBJ2-7; tentatively, D is TRBD2 (7 bases). V lost 7 bases and J 0 bases, leaving 28 bases between the germline ends. Looked up from germline, CDR1 is MRHNA and CDR2 is SNTAGT. CDR3 length: 19 amino acids. DNA for the CDR3: TGTGCCAGCACAAGGAGTAGGGGGAGGGGCGCGAAAGGCTCCTACGAGCAGTACTTC. Protein: CASTRSRGRGAKGSYEQYF.

As regards this clone: Distinct nucleotide sequences in the sample also encode this CDR3. This chain uses TRBV5-1 with TRBJ1-2; TRBD1 is a possible D gene (5 bases). CDR3 length: 14 amino acids. Deletions cut 3 bases from V and 3 bases from J, with 12 bases between. The germline V gene encodes CDR1 SGHRS and CDR2 YFSETQ. The CDR3 sequence is CASSSQGGDYGYTF. For the CDR3, the DNA is TGCGCCAGCAGCTCGCAGGGAGGGGACTATGGCTACACCTTC.

This clone was counted only a few times. This chain connects TRBV13 to TRBJ2-2; the D gene is possibly TRBD2 (5 bases). The CDR3 runs 15 residues. CDR1 and CDR2 from the germline V gene are PRHDT and FYEKMQ (reference sequence). The V end was cut by 4 bases, the J end by 2 bases, with 11 bases between. The DNA for the CDR3 is TGTGCCAGCAGCTCACCGGGAACAAACACCGGGGAGCTGTTTTTT. Its translation is CASSSPGTNTGELFF. Variable domain in full (rest from reference TRBV13 and TRBJ2-2): AAGVIQSPRHLIKEKRETATLKCYPIPRHDTVYWYQQGPGQDPQFLISFYEKMQSDKGSIPDRFSAQQFSDYHSELNMSSLELGDSALYFCASSSPGTNTGELFFGEGSRLTVL.

The chain uses TRBV12-5 and TRBJ1-5, with a possible D match to TRBD1 (6 bases). The CDR3 totals 16 residues. Germline V gives CDR1 LGHNT, CDR2 FRNRAP. The CDR3 sequence: CPATPPGQNSNQPQHF. CDR3 bases: TGTCCCGCCACCCCGCCGGGACAAAATAGCAATCAGCCCCAGCATTTT.

V and J are TRBV15 and TRBJ1-4, with TRBD1 identical over 8 bases. Looked up from germline, CDR1 is LNHNV and CDR2 is YYDKDF (reference sequence). The CDR3 spans 15 residues. The ends lost 2 bases at V and 7 bases at J; junction bases unmatched: 6. The chain's CDR3 is CATSRPGTGREKLFF. The CDR3 nucleotides read TGTGCCACCAGCAGACCCGGGACAGGTCGTGAAAAACTGTTTTTT.

The rearrangement uses TRBV11-2 and TRBJ2-1; 10 bases align to TRBD2. This CDR3 region has 16 residues. V lost 4 bases to trimming and J lost 1 base; unmatched junction nucleotides: 4. Germline CDR1 is SGHAT and CDR2 is FQNNGV. CDR3 nucleotide sequence: TGTGCCAGCAGCTCACCAGCGGGAGGGTCCTACAATGAGCAGTTCTTC. Encoded protein: CASSSPAGGSYNEQFF.

This clone was picked up a small number of times. The chain carries TRBV6-1 and TRBJ1-2; the D gene is possibly TRBD1 (5 bases). The CDR3 extends over 15 amino acids. Looked up from germline, CDR1 is MNHNS and CDR2 is SASEGT. V was clipped by 7 bases and J by 5 bases, with 20 bases between them. The CDR3, as DNA: TGTGCCAGCACCCATGTGGGGGGAGGAGAATATGGCTACACCTTC. Protein: CASTHVGGGEYGYTF.

The rearrangement joins TRBV25-1 to TRBJ1-5, with D perhaps TRBD1 (5 bases). In germline, CDR1 is MGHDK, CDR2 SYGVNS. V was pared by 4 bases and J by 7 bases, with 20 bases between. The CDR3 is 16 amino acids. The CDR3: CASSGIGGLEGQPQHF. The CDR3 DNA sequence: TGTGCCAGCAGTGGTATCGGGGGTCTCGAGGGACAGCCCCAGCATTTT.

The rearrangement links TRBV7-2 to TRBJ2-7, with D possibly TRBD2 on 6 matching bases. V was shortened by 5 bases and J by 0 bases, with 14 bases between the two germline ends. The CDR3 consists of 15 residues. Germline V CDR1 and CDR2: SGHTA, FQGNSA. The CDR3 DNA is TGTGCCAGCAGCCCAGCCCCTAGCGTCTCCTACGAGCAGTACTTC. Residues: CASSPAPSVSYEQYF.

The V call is TRBV9, the J call TRBJ1-4; D remains ambiguous. V was shortened by 1 base and J by 7 bases, with 11 bases between the two germline ends. The CDR3 runs to 14 residues. CDR1 and CDR2 (germline): SGDLS, YYNGEE. The chain's CDR3 is CASSVTGSSEKLFF. The CDR3 coding sequence is TGTGCCAGCAGCGTAACTGGGAGTAGTGAAAAACTGTTTTTT.